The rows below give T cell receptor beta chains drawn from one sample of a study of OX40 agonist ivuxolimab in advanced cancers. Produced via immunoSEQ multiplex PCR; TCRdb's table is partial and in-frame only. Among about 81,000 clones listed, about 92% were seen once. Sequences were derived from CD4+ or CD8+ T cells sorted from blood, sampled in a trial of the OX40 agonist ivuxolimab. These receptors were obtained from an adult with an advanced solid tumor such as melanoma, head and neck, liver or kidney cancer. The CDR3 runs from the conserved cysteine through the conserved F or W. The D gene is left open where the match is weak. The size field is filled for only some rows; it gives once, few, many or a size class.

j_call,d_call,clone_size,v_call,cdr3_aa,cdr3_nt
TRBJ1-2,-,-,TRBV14,CASSQLMMYGYTF,TGTGCCAGCAGCCAACTGATGATGTATGGCTACACCTTC
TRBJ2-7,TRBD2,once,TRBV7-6,CASSPTSGIRYEQYF,TGTGCCAGCAGCCCGACTAGCGGGATTAGGTACGAGCAGTACTTC
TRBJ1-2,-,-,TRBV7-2,CASSATWTGYGYTF,TGTGCCAGCAGCGCGACTTGGACGGGCTATGGCTACACCTTC
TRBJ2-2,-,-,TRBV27,CASSFQGLIPTGELFF,TGTGCCAGCAGTTTCCAGGGTTTGATCCCCACCGGGGAGCTGTTTTTT
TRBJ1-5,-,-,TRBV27,CASSLGGARGNQPQHF,TGTGCCAGCAGTTTAGGGGGGGCTAGGGGCAATCAGCCCCAGCATTTT
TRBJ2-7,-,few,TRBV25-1,CASSSLGTSYEQYF,TGTGCCAGCAGTTCCCTGGGGACCTCGTACGAGCAGTACTTC
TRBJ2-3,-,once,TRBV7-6,CASSLALSETDTQYF,TGTGCCAGCAGCTTAGCGTTATCGGAGACAGATACGCAGTATTTT
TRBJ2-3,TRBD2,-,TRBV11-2,CASSFGLAGLSTDTQYF,TGTGCCAGCAGCTTCGGACTAGCGGGGCTTAGCACAGATACGCAGTATTTT
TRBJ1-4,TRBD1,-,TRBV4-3,CASSQGYRGERKLFF,TGCGCCAGCAGCCAAGGATACAGGGGGGAAAGGAAACTGTTTTTT
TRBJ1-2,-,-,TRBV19,CASTEDDYGYTF,TGTGCCAGTACCGAGGATGACTATGGCTACACCTTC
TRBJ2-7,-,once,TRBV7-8,CASSLAQGREQYF,TGTGCCAGCAGCTTAGCCCAGGGCCGCGAGCAGTACTTC
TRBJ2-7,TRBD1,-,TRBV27,CASSYRGQGLYEQYF,TGTGCCAGCAGTTATAGGGGACAGGGGTTGTACGAGCAGTACTTC
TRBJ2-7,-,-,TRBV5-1,CASSGTGAAYEQYF,TGCGCCAGCAGCGGGACCGGGGCTGCCTACGAGCAGTACTTC
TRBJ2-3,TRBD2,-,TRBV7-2,CASSLVGRGGPTDTQYF,TGTGCCAGCAGCTTAGTTGGGCGGGGGGGCCCCACAGATACGCAGTATTTT
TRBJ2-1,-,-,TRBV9,CASSVPDNEQFF,TGTGCCAGCAGCGTCCCGGACAATGAGCAGTTCTTC
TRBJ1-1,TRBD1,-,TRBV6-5,CASSVQGARTEAFF,TGTGCCAGCAGTGTCCAGGGGGCCAGGACTGAAGCTTTCTTT
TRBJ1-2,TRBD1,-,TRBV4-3,CASSQAGTGAGYTF,TGCGCCAGCAGCCAAGCAGGGACAGGGGCTGGCTACACCTTC
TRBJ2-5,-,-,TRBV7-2,CASRQDSRVWGQETQYF,TGTGCCAGCAGACAGGACAGTAGGGTTTGGGGCCAAGAGACCCAGTACTTC
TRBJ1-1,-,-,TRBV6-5,CASSHGPGLNTEAFF,TGTGCCAGCAGCCACGGGCCAGGGCTTAACACTGAAGCTTTCTTT
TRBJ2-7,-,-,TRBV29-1,CSVTHRDEQYF,TGCAGCGTTACTCATCGGGACGAGCAGTACTTC
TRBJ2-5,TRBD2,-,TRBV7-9,CASSLGPSGTQETQYF,TGTGCCAGCAGCTTAGGTCCTAGCGGGACTCAAGAGACCCAGTACTTC
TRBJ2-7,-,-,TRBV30,CAWSVSGLHEQYF,TGTGCCTGGAGTGTATCCGGTCTGCACGAGCAGTACTTC